This note documents a single T cell receptor beta chain sequence. The count of this clone is one. The antigen it binds to is not known. Within one base of it there is no much larger clone, and no base qualities were kept. Library prep was done by the immunoSEQ multiplex PCR assay. Using reverse primers that targeted J gene segments together with forward primers that targeted V gene segments, the TR loci were amplified in a multiplexed PCR. Amplified CDR3 regions were sequenced on the Illumina HiSeq System. The published analysis was carried out like this. Closely related reads were merged with a nearest-neighbour algorithm so that PCR and sequencing errors were removed and data were collapsed into unique sequences. Repertoires were summarised by clonality and by T cell density, defined as TR molecules per amount of genomic DNA input. Public TRs were defined as CDR3 amino acid sequences in at least 80% of unsorted samples, then tested for differential abundance between coeliac and control samples. Every lamina propria sample was searched for matches to a list of roughly 220 published gliadin-specific TRB sequences. Differences in clonality and density between disease groups were tested by Kruskal-Wallis tests, followed by Dunn post-tests. Not all clones reach the TCRdb copy of this immuneACCESS table, which keeps in-frame sequences only. Checked studies attribute under half of the gap to unresolved V genes and leave the rest unexplained. That table is the source of V, J and clone size, and D and trimming were worked out from the DNA. The sample table lists about 4,400 clones, around 74% of them with a count of one. The biggest ten clones account for 4.5% to 5.5% of the sample.

Aliquots of about half a million cells were frozen in DMSO/FBS in liquid nitrogen, and one aliquot per fraction was used for sequencing. Endoscopy and small intestinal biopsy were performed in all 30 or so patients in the study. To release lamina propria cells, the biopsy tissue left over after intraepithelial cell isolation was digested with collagenase. Genomic DNA was extracted from frozen unsorted cell fractions with the Qiagen DNeasy blood extraction kit. From the cysteine through the phenylalanine, the CDR3 covers 18 amino acids. The retained sequence is limited to the CDR3, 54 bases, with the frame set at the first base. Trimming accounts for 2 bases at V and 0 bases at J, while the number of junction bases matched to no gene is 8. CDR1 LNHDA and CDR2 SQIVND were looked up in the germline V gene (reference sequence). The sample comes from a study of coeliac disease (dated 2022 in TCRdb). Regarding the complete study: Coeliac patients were classed as newly diagnosed active disease, refractory coeliac disease type I, or disease controlled by a gluten-free diet. Because high-resolution HLA typing was not available, biased TRBV7-2 usage was queried as a proof of principle. Next-generation sequencing of rearranged TRB and TRG CDR3 regions was used on small intestinal lymphocyte fractions taken from coeliac and non-coeliac patients. The aim was to characterise TR repertoires of small intestinal T cells in active, refractory type I and gluten-free-diet-treated coeliac disease. The full study included roughly 30 patients: about 22 with serologically confirmed coeliac disease and 8 controls with non-small intestinal disorders. TRB sequencing succeeded for samples from about 30 subjects, including 24 paired bulk unsorted intraepithelial and lamina propria cell samples. Paper-wide results and their limitations: The authors considered the approach unsuitable for unbiased detection of gliadin-specific T cells, which are scarce and rarely shared between patients. Published gliadin-specific TRB sequences turned up in about 50% of the 18 coeliac lamina propria samples, compared with only 1 of 6 controls. The separation of intraepithelial from lamina propria cells did not yield high-purity fractions, so cross-contamination between compartments was possible. TRB repertoires were mostly private, with most amino acid sequences found in only one sample, and V-gene usage showed no significant difference between disease groups. Compared with controls, active coeliac intraepithelial and lamina propria samples had TRB and TRG repertoires of lower clonality, which suggests that diverse T cells were recruited.

The sequenced material came from lamina propria lymphocytes from the gut. The intended sense of this specimen's cell subset or site label: lamina propria cell (LPC) fraction of small intestinal biopsy. This receptor was taken from a woman aged 18-35 years with active celiac disease. The V gene is TRBV19 and the J gene is TRBJ1-2, with 11 bases matching TRBD1. The DNA sequence is as follows: TGTGCCAGTAGTATATTGGGCGGACAGGGGGCTTCTAACTATGGCTACACCTTC. This is translated as CASSILGGQGASNYGYTF.